Presented here are 18 T cell receptor beta chains from one specimen sequenced in a study of blood T cell repertoires in COVID-19. Profiled with immunoSEQ multiplex PCR; TCRdb holds only in-frame clones, not every one. The sample lists over 120,000 clones; 70% to 85% were seen once. The source material was peripheral blood. These receptors all come from a man between 60 and 75 years old with active or convalescent COVID-19.

This chain connects TRBV30 to TRBJ1-1; D is uncertain. The CDR3 has 10 residues. Trimming took 3 bases from V and 6 from J, leaving 5 bases between them. CDR1 GTSNPN and CDR2 SVGIG come from the germline V gene (reference sequence). The CDR3 spells CAWSRSEAFF. The CDR3 DNA follows: TGTGCCTGGAGCCGGTCTGAAGCTTTCTTT.

In DNA, the CDR3 is TGTGCCAGCAGTGACAGTACCCCCTATGGCTACACCTTC. Amino acids: CASSDSTPYGYTF. The chain combines TRBV6-1 with TRBJ1-2; D is unclear. V lost 3 bases to trimming and J lost 4 bases, with 9 bases between them. CDR1 and CDR2 from the germline V gene are MNHNS and SASEGT. The CDR3 has 13 amino acids.

The chain combines TRBV6-2 or TRBV6-3 with TRBJ1-5; a possible D gene is TRBD1 (6 bases). The CDR3 is 19 residues long. Trimming took 6 bases from V and 2 from J, leaving 26 bases between them. Germline V CDR1 and CDR2: MNHEY, SVGEGT. Here the CDR3 DNA reads TGTGCCAGCAGCTGGGATACCGGGACATCCACCCCGGGCAATCAGCCCCAGCATTTT. Translation gives CASSWDTGTSTPGNQPQHF.

The chain is built from TRBV12-5 and TRBJ1-6; D is unclear. Germline V CDR1 and CDR2: LGHNT, FRNRAP. V gave up 6 bases and J gave up 7 bases, with 16 bases separating them. This CDR3 has 15 amino acids. The DNA for the CDR3 is TGTGCTAGTGGGGCCTCCGGTGCGGGGAATTCACCCCTCCACTTT. It encodes CASGASGAGNSPLHF.

The chain employs TRBV27 and TRBJ1-1, with D possibly TRBD1 on 5 matching bases. The V gene lost 4 bases and the J gene lost 5 bases, with 11 bases spanning the gap. Germline V lookup: CDR1 MNHEY, CDR2 SMNVEV (reference sequence). The length of the CDR3 is 13 residues. The CDR3 nucleotides are TGTGCCAGCAGTTCAAGACAGTTAACTGAAGCTTTCTTT. Amino acids: CASSSRQLTEAFF.

This clone has a single count. The chain joins TRBV7-8 to TRBJ2-3; 7 bases map to TRBD2. V dropped 2 bases and J dropped 5; count of bases not matched to a gene: 10. The CDR3 spans 16 residues. Looked up from germline, CDR1 is SGHVS and CDR2 is FQNEAQ. CDR3 sequence: CASSLWASGTGDTQYF. The CDR3 DNA follows: TGTGCCAGCAGCTTATGGGCTAGCGGCACTGGAGATACGCAGTATTTT.

Many counts were recorded for this clone. V gene TRBV6-1 combines with J gene TRBJ2-1; TRBD2 matches 15 bases. There are 16 residues in the CDR3. CDR1 and CDR2 from the germline V gene are MNHNS and SASEGT. V trimming: 4 bases; J trimming: 9 bases; junction bases outside the gene matches: 7. CDR3 nucleotide sequence: TGTGCCAGCAGTGTAGGACTAGCGGGGGGGCGAGGTGAGCAGTTCTTC. Amino acid sequence: CASSVGLAGGRGEQFF.

The chain carries TRBV30 and TRBJ2-7; weak D call: TRBD2 (5 bases). This CDR3 has 13 residues. Looked up from germline, CDR1 is GTSNPN and CDR2 is SVGIG (reference sequence). V dropped 0 bases and J dropped 2 bases, with 8 bases sitting between them. In DNA, the CDR3 is TGTGCCTGGAGTGTCGGACTGGCCTACGAGCAGTACGTC. Translated, it gives CAWSVGLAYEQYV.

The V call is TRBV5-4, the J call TRBJ2-6, with a possible D match to TRBD2 (6 bases). Trimming removed 3 bases at V and 3 bases at J, with 13 bases between. The CDR3 consists of 16 residues. CDR1 and CDR2 from the germline V gene are SGHNT and YYREEE (reference sequence). In nucleotides, the CDR3 is TGTGCCAGCAGCTCACGAGGGAGGCTTGGGGCCAACGTCCTGACTTTC. Its translation is CASSSRGRLGANVLTF.

In DNA, the CDR3 is TGTGCCAGCAGCAAGCGGACAGGGGGAAATCAGCCCCAGCATTTT. Translating it yields CASSKRTGGNQPQHF. The gene calls are TRBV21-1 and TRBJ1-5; TRBD1 is taken as the D call from the table, unchecked against the DNA. TRBV21-1 is given as a pseudogene. The CDR3 sequence is 15 residues long.

The gene calls are TRBV5-1 and TRBJ1-1, with TRBD1 identical over 7 bases. The germline V gene encodes CDR1 SGHRS and CDR2 YFSETQ. The CDR3 has 16 residues. Unmatched junction bases numbered 10, after V lost 4 bases and J lost 1 base. The CDR3 DNA reads as TGCGCCAGCAGCACATATACCGGGACAGCGAACACTGAAGCTTTCTTT. Amino acids: CASSTYTGTANTEAFF.

The rearrangement links TRBV18 to TRBJ1-3, with D possibly being TRBD1 (6 bases). This CDR3 has 15 residues. CDR1 is KGHSH and CDR2 is LQKENI in the germline V gene. V was clipped by 6 bases and J by 0 bases, with 12 bases between them. The CDR3 region has the DNA TGTGCCAGCTCTCTACAGGGAAGCTCTGGAAACACCATATATTTT. Amino acids: CASSLQGSSGNTIYF.

The chain employs TRBV6-5 and TRBJ2-1, with TRBD2 matching over 8 bases. The V and J ends lost 0 bases and 8 bases, in that order; junction bases with no gene match: 9. From germline, CDR1 is MNHEY and CDR2 SVGAGI. The CDR3 runs 16 residues. CDR3 sequence reads: CASSYSALGSGDEQFF. CDR3 sequence (DNA): TGTGCCAGCAGTTACTCGGCGCTGGGTAGCGGGGATGAGCAGTTCTTC.

This clone occurred once. The V and J genes are TRBV6-5 and TRBJ1-5; possible D gene TRBD1, 5 bases. V was cut by 5 bases and J by 6 bases, with 11 bases left in between. The CDR3 is 13 amino acids. CDR1 is MNHEY and CDR2 is SVGAGI in the germline V gene. The CDR3: CASSPMGRQPQHF. In DNA, the CDR3 is TGTGCCAGCAGTCCCATGGGGCGTCAGCCCCAGCATTTT.

This chain links TRBV4-1 with TRBJ2-2; D remains ambiguous. CDR1 is MGHRA, CDR2 YSYEKL, per germline. The CDR3 is 13 residues long. V lost 6 bases and J lost 3, with 8 bases in between. For the CDR3, the DNA is TGCGCCAGCAGAAAGACACACACCGGGGAGCTGTTTTTT. Its protein product is CASRKTHTGELFF.

The chain combines TRBV18 with TRBJ1-3; 8 nucleotides match TRBD1. Germline loops: CDR1 KGHSH, CDR2 LQKENI. The CDR3 loop spans 17 amino acids. Trimming at V came to 3 bases and at J to 0 bases, leaving 7 bases not matched to a gene. CDR3 DNA sequence: TGTGCCAGCTCACCGGGGACAGGCCGCATCTCTGGAAACACCATATATTTT. It yields the protein CASSPGTGRISGNTIYF.

The rearrangement joins TRBV12-3 or TRBV12-4 to TRBJ1-2, with TRBD1 identical over 7 bases. The CDR3 has 13 amino acids. Unmatched junction bases numbered 4, after V lost 5 bases and J lost 4 bases. CDR3 DNA: TGTGCCAGCAGTGGGGGACAGAGCTATGGCTACACCTTC. Its protein is CASSGGQSYGYTF.

The chain couples TRBV7-9 to TRBJ2-1, with 9 bases fitting TRBD2. The V segment lost 8 bases and the J segment 5 bases; nucleotides outside the gene matches: 10. Germline V gene sequence: CDR1 SEHNR, CDR2 FQNEAQ (reference sequence). The CDR3 sequence is 15 residues long. The CDR3 DNA is TGTGCCAGCGACCCCCGGACTAGCGCCCACAATGAGCAGTTCTTC. Its protein is CASDPRTSAHNEQFF. The full variable domain, its missing parts supplied by reference TRBV7-9 and TRBJ2-1, is DTGVSQNPRHKITKRGQNVTFRCDPISEHNRLYWYRQTLGQGPEFLTYFQNEAQLEKSRLLSDRFSAERPKGSFSTLEIQRTEQGDSAMYLCASDPRTSAHNEQFFGPGTRLTVL.